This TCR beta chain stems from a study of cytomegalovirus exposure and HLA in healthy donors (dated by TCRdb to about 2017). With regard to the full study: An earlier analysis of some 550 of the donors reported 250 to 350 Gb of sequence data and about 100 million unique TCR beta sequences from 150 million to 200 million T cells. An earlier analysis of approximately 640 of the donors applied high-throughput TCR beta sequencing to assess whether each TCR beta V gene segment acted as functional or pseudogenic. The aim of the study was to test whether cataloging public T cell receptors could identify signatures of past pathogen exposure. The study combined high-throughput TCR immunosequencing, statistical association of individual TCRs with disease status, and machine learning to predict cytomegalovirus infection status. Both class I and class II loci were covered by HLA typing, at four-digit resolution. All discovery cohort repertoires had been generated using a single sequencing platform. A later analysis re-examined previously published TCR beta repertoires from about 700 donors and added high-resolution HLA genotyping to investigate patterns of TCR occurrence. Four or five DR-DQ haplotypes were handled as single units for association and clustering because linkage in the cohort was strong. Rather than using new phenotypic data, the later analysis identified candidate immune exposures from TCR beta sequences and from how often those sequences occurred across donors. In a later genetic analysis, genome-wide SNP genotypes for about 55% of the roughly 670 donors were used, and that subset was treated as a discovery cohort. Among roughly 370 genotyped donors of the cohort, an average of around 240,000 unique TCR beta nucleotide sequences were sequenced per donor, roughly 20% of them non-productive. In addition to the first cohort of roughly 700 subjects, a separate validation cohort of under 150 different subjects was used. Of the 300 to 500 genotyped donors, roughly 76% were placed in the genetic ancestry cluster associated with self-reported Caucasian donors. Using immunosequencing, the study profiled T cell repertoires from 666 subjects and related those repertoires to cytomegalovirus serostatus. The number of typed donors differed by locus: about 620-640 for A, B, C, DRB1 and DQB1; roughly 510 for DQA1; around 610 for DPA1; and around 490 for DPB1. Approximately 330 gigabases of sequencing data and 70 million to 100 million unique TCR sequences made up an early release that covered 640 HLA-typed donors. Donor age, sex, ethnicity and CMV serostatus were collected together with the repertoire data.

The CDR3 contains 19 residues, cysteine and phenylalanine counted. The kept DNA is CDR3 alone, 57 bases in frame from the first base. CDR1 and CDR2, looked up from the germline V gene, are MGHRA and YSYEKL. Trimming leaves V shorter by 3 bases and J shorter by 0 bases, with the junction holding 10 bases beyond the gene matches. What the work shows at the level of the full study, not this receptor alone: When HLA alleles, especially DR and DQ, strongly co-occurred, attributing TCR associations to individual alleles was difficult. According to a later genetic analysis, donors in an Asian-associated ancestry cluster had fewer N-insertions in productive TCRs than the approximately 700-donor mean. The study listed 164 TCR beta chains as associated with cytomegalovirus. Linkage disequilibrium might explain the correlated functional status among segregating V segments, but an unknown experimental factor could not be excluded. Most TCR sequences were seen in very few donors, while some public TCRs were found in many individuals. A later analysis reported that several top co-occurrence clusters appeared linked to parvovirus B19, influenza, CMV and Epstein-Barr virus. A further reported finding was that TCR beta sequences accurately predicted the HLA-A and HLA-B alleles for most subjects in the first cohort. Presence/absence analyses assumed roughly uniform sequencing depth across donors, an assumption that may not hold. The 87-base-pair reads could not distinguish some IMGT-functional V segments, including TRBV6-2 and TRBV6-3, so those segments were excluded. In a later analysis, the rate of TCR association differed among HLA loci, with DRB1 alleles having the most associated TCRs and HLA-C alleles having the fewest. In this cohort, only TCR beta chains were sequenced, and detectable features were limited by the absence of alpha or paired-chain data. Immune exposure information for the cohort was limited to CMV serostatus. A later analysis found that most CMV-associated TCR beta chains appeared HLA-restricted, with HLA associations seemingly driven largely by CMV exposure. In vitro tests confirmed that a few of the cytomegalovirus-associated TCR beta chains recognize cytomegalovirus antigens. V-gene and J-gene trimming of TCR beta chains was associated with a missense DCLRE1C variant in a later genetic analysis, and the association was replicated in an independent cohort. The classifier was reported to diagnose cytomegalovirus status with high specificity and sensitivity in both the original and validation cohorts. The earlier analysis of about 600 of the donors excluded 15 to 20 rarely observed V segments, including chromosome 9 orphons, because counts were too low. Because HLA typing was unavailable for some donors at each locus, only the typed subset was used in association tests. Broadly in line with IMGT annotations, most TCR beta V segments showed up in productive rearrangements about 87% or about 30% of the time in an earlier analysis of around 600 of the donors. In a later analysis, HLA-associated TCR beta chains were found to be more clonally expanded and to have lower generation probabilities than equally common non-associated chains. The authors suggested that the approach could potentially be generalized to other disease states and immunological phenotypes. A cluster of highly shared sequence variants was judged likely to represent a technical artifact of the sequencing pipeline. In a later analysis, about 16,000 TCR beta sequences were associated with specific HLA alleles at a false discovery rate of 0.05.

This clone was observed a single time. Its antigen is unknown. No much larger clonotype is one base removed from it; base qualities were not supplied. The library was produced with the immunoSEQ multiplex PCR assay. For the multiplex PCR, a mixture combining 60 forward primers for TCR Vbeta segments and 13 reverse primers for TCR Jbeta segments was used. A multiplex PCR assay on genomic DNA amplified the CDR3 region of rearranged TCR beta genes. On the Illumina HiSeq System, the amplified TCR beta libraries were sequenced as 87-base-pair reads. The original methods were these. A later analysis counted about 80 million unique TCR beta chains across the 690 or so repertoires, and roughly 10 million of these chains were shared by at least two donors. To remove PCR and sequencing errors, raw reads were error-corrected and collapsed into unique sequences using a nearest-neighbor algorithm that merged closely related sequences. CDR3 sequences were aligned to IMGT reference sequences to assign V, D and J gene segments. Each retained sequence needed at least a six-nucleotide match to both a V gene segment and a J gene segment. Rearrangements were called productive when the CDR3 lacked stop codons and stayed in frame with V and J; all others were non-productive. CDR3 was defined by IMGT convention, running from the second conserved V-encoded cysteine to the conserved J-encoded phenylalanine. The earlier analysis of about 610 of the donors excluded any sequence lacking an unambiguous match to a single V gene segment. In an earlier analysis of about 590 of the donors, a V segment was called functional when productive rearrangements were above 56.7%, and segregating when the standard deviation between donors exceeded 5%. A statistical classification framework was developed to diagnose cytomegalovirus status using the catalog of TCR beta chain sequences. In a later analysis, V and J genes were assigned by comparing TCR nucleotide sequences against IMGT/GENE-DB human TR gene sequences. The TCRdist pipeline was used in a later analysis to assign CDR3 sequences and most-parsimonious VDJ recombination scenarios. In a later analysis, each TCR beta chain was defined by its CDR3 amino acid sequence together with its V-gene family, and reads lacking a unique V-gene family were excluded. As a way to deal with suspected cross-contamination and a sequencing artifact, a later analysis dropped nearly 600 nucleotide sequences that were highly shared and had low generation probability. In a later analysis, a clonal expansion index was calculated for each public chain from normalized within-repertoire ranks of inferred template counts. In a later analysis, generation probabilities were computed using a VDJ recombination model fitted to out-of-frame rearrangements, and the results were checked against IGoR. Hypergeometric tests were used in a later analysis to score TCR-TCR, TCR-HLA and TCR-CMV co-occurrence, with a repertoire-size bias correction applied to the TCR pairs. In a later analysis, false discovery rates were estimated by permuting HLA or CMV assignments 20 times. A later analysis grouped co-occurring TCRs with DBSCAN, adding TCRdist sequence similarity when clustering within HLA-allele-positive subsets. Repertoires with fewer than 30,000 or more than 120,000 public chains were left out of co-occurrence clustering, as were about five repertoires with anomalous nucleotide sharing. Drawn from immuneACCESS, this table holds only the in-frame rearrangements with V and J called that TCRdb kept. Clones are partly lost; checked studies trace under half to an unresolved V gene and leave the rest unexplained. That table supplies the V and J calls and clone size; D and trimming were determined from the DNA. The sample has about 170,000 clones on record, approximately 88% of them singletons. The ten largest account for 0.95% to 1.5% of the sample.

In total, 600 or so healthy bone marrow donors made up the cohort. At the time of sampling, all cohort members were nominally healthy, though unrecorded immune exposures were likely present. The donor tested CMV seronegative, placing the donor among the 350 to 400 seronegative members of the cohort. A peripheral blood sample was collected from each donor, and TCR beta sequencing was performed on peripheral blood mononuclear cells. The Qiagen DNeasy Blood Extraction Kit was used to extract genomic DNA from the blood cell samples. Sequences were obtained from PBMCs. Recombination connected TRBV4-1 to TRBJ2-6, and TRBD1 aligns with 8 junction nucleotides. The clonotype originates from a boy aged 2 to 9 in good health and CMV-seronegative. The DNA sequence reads TGCGCCAGCAGCCAGACCGACAGGGGTTTCAGCTCTGGGGCCAACGTCCTGACTTTC. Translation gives CASSQTDRGFSSGANVLTF.